A selection of T cell receptor beta chains follows, all from one sample in a study of blood T cell repertoires in COVID-19. Here immunoSEQ multiplex PCR was the method, and the copy in TCRdb shows in-frame clones only, minus some. Seen here are approximately 140,000 clones, more than 60% observed once, and the top ten hold about 15%. Sequencing used peripheral blood. All receptors come from a man in his fifties with acute or convalescent COVID-19. The CDR3 runs from the conserved cysteine through the conserved F or W. The D gene is left open where the match is weak. The size of a clone is reported for some rows only, either as once, few or many, or as a class for expanded clones.

TGTGCCAGTTCGACAGGCGCCCGAGAAAAACTGTTTTTT,CASSTGAREKLFF,-,-,TRBV19,TRBJ1-4
TGTGCCAGCAGTGACGGGACACTTCAAGAGACCCAGTACTTC,CASSDGTLQETQYF,-,-,TRBV6-1,TRBJ2-5
TGTGCCAGCAGTCCGGGTTTCACAGATACGCAGTATTTT,CASSPGFTDTQYF,-,-,TRBV6-5,TRBJ2-3
TGTGCCAGCTCACTAGGGGACAGCCCGCGGCCCCAGCATTTT,CASSLGDSPRPQHF,TRBD1,-,TRBV18,TRBJ1-5
TGTGCCAGCCGTGAGACAGCTAACTATGGCTACACCTTC,CASRETANYGYTF,-,-,TRBV2,TRBJ1-2
TGTGCCAGCAGCTTAGGACAGGGGGGGACTGAAGCTTTCTTT,CASSLGQGGTEAFF,TRBD1,once,TRBV13,TRBJ1-1
TGTGCCAGCAGCTCCGGACAGGGAGATAATTCACCCCTCCACTTT,CASSSGQGDNSPLHF,TRBD1,-,TRBV7-2,TRBJ1-6
TGTGCCATCAGTGACTATGACAGGGCCGGCACTGAAGCTTTCTTT,CAISDYDRAGTEAFF,TRBD1,-,TRBV10-3,TRBJ1-1
TGCAGTGCTAGTAGCGGGGGCCAGGGCTATGGCTACACCTTC,CSASSGGQGYGYTF,-,once,TRBV20-1,TRBJ1-2
TGCGCCAGCAGCTTAAGGGCAGGGGGATGGGAGACCCAGTACTTC,CASSLRAGGWETQYF,TRBD1,once,TRBV5-1,TRBJ2-5
TGTGCCAGTAGTATAACGGACAGGGTGTCTTATGGCTACACCTTC,CASSITDRVSYGYTF,TRBD1,medium-sized,TRBV19,TRBJ1-2
TGTGCCAGCAGCCAAGTTCCAGGGGACGCCTCAGGCTATGGCTACACCTTC,CASSQVPGDASGYGYTF,-,-,TRBV14,TRBJ1-2
TGTGCCAGCAGTGAGACTGGGGCGAATCAGCCCCAGCATTTT,CASSETGANQPQHF,-,-,TRBV6-1,TRBJ1-5
TGCGCCAGCAGCTTGGTTAGCGGGGGCACAGATACGCAGTATTTT,CASSLVSGGTDTQYF,TRBD2,-,TRBV5-1,TRBJ2-3
TGCGCCAGCAGCCCTGTATCGGGAAACACCGGGGAGCTGTTTTTT,CASSPVSGNTGELFF,-,few,TRBV5-1,TRBJ2-2
TGTGCCAGCATTAGACAGGGCAACACCGGGGAGCTGTTTTTT,CASIRQGNTGELFF,TRBD1,-,TRBV6-6,TRBJ2-2
TGCGCCAGCAGCCAAGATAGGACAGGGATGACCAGTGAGCAGTTCTTC,CASSQDRTGMTSEQFF,TRBD1,-,TRBV4-1,TRBJ2-1
TGCGCCAGCAGCCAAGTAGCGGCCTACGAGCAGTACTTC,CASSQVAAYEQYF,-,-,TRBV4-1,TRBJ2-7
TGTGCCAGCACCCCGGACAGGCGGACCCAGTACTTC,CASTPDRRTQYF,TRBD1,-,TRBV12-3/TRBV12-4,TRBJ2-5
TGTGCCACCAGTGATTCGGGGGACAGCGGGCAGTATTTT,CATSDSGDSGQYF,-,-,TRBV24-1,TRBJ2-3
TGCGCCAGCAGCTTGGATTCCGGGGGGAACACTGAAGCTTTCTTT,CASSLDSGGNTEAFF,-,few,TRBV5-1,TRBJ1-1
TGTGCCAGCAGCTTCCACAGGGCCTTATACTCCTACAATGAGCAGTTCTTC,CASSFHRALYSYNEQFF,-,-,TRBV7-9,TRBJ2-1
TGTGCCAGCAGCCAGCAGATGGGAGGGAACTATGGCTACACCTTC,CASSQQMGGNYGYTF,-,-,TRBV3-1/TRBV3-2,TRBJ1-2
TGTGCCAGTAAAACCGGGACAGGTCCTTCACCCCTCCACTTT,CASKTGTGPSPLHF,TRBD1,-,TRBV28,TRBJ1-6
TGCGCCAGCAGTGAGTTATTCGACGGGGATACGCAGTATTTT,CASSELFDGDTQYF,-,-,TRBV10-1,TRBJ2-3
TGTGCCAGCAGCCAAGCAGGGGTCGGGGAAGCTTTCTTT,CASSQAGVGEAFF,-,once,TRBV3-1/TRBV3-2,TRBJ1-1
TGTGCCAGTAGTTCCCCGCGGGGGGTTTTCACAGATACGCAGTATTTT,CASSSPRGVFTDTQYF,TRBD2,-,TRBV19,TRBJ2-3
TGTGCCAGCAGCTTAGCGACCGAAGCAGGGCAAAACTATGGCTACACCTTC,CASSLATEAGQNYGYTF,-,-,TRBV7-9,TRBJ1-2
TGTGCCAGCAGTTCCCGGACAGCGAATTCACCCCTCCACTTT,CASSSRTANSPLHF,-,once,TRBV6-2/TRBV6-3,TRBJ1-6
TGTGCCAGCAGTGAAGAGGGGACAGGGTTTGAGCCCCAGCATTTT,CASSEEGTGFEPQHF,TRBD1,-,TRBV6-1,TRBJ1-5
TGTGCCAGCAGTTACCCGACAGGCCTCGGTACCGGGGAGCTGTTTTTT,CASSYPTGLGTGELFF,-,-,TRBV6-5,TRBJ2-2
TGTGCTAGTCTCAACTTGAACACTGAAGCTTTCTTT,CASLNLNTEAFF,-,-,TRBV12-5,TRBJ1-1
TGTGCCAGCAGCCAAGAACGGGGGGGCCGAGGGGCCCAGTACTTC,CASSQERGGRGAQYF,TRBD2,-,TRBV4-2,TRBJ2-5
TGTGCCAGCAGTGATTTAGGACAATACACCGGGGAGCTGTTTTTT,CASSDLGQYTGELFF,-,-,TRBV6-1,TRBJ2-2
TGCGCCAGCAGCCAAGATCCTGGGGGGTGGACCTACAATGAGCAGTTCTTC,CASSQDPGGWTYNEQFF,-,few,TRBV4-1,TRBJ2-1
TGCGCCAGCAGTCGAGAGGGCGTGGACACTGAAGCTTTCTTT,CASSREGVDTEAFF,-,-,TRBV5-1,TRBJ1-1
TGCAGCGTCATCGATTCTACAGGGTACTATGGCTACACCTTC,CSVIDSTGYYGYTF,-,-,TRBV29-1,TRBJ1-2
TGCAGCGTTTATGGGACAGGGCGGACCGGGGAGCTGTTTTTT,CSVYGTGRTGELFF,TRBD1,-,TRBV29-1,TRBJ2-2
TGTGCCAGCAGTGATACCGTGTCGGACACCGGGGAGCTGTTTTTT,CASSDTVSDTGELFF,-,-,TRBV25-1,TRBJ2-2
TGCGCCAGCAGCTTGGACAGGGACTATGGCTACACCTTC,CASSLDRDYGYTF,-,-,TRBV5-1,TRBJ1-2
TGCGCCAGCAGCTTGTTTGGGGGGAGTGAAAAACTGTTTTTT,CASSLFGGSEKLFF,-,-,TRBV5-1,TRBJ1-4
TGTGCCAGCAGCGTAGAGCTCCCCCCGACTGAAGCTTTCTTT,CASSVELPPTEAFF,-,-,TRBV9,TRBJ1-1
TGTGCCAGCAGCGTGGGGGGGAACTCCTACAATGAGCAGTTCTTC,CASSVGGNSYNEQFF,TRBD2,-,TRBV9,TRBJ2-1
TGTGCCACGTCCCGGGGGTCCACCGGGGAGCTGTTTTTT,CATSRGSTGELFF,-,-,TRBV24-1,TRBJ2-2
TGTGCCAGCAGCGTCACCGGGACAGGAGATCTTGAGCAGTTCTTC,CASSVTGTGDLEQFF,TRBD1,-,TRBV9,TRBJ2-1
TGTGCCAGCAGCTCCCGGGGGGAGGCTGGCGGGGAGCTGTTTTTT,CASSSRGEAGGELFF,TRBD2,-,TRBV6-6,TRBJ2-2
TGTGCCAGCAGCGTAGGAAGGGGACACAATGAAGCTTTCTTT,CASSVGRGHNEAFF,-,-,TRBV9,TRBJ1-1
TGTGCCTGGAAAGTACAGCCCTCCTATGGCTACACCTTC,CAWKVQPSYGYTF,-,-,TRBV30,TRBJ1-2
TGTGCCAGCAGGCACAGGGGGCAAGGCACTGAAGCTTTCTTT,CASRHRGQGTEAFF,TRBD1,-,TRBV25-1,TRBJ1-1
TGCGCCAGCAGCCCGGTGTCGGGGGACAGTGGCTACACCTTC,CASSPVSGDSGYTF,TRBD1,-,TRBV5-1,TRBJ1-2
TGCGCCAGCCGACAGGCCGACAATCAGCCCCAGCATTTT,CASRQADNQPQHF,-,-,TRBV5-1,TRBJ1-5
TGCGCCAGCAGCCAAGATCGACTAGCGGGGGGGTGGTACAATGAGCAGTTCTTC,CASSQDRLAGGWYNEQFF,TRBD2,few,TRBV4-1,TRBJ2-1
TGTGCCAGCTCACCGTTGAGACTTCGTGAAACAGATACGCAGTATTTT,CASSPLRLRETDTQYF,-,-,TRBV18,TRBJ2-3
TGTGCCAGCAGCTTGGGTGACACCTACTCTGGAAACACCATATATTTT,CASSLGDTYSGNTIYF,-,-,TRBV5-6,TRBJ1-3
TGTGCCAGCAGCTCGTACCTCGGGACAGCATATGGCTACACCTTC,CASSSYLGTAYGYTF,TRBD1,few,TRBV7-8,TRBJ1-2